These 26 T cell receptor beta chains share one sample of origin, sequenced in a study of glioma-infiltrating T cells. Using RNA template, CDR3s of TCR alpha and beta were amplified with iRepertoire arm-PCR. MiXCR, applied by TCRdb to the multiplex PCR reads, yields one record per CDR3 protein. The table records about 89,000 distinct CDR3 sequences, 20% to 25% of them present only once. The specimen sequenced was glioma tissue, nonneoplastic brain tissue, or PBMCs (not recorded which). The receptors stem from a human donor with low-grade glioma or glioblastoma, undergoing nonglioma brain surgery, or in good health (not recorded which).

This clonotype was detected ten times or more. The chain uses TRBV2 and TRBJ2-2; D not resolved. With 8 bases removed from V and 4 bases from J, the gap between germline ends came to 14 bases. The CDR3 is made up of 14 amino acids. The germline CDR1 and CDR2 sequences are SNHLY and FYNNEI. CDR3 sequence: CASLFEAFTGELFF. The CDR3 DNA reads TGTGCCAGCCTATTTGAAGCGTTCACCGGGGAGCTGTTTTTT.

In this sample, this clonotype turned up many times. In DNA form, the CDR3 reads TGTGCCAGCACCCTTTCCGCGGGGGTAACTGAAGCTTTCTTT. It encodes CASTLSAGVTEAFF. V and J are TRBV28 and TRBJ1-1, with D possibly being TRBD1 (5 bases). With 7 bases removed from V and 5 bases from J, the gap between germline ends came to 17 bases. CDR3 length: 14 residues. Germline CDR1 MDHEN, CDR2 SYDVKM.

The chain links TRBV10-1 to TRBJ2-7; 7 bases line up with TRBD1. Trimming at V came to 3 bases and at J to 3 bases, leaving 8 bases not matched to a gene. The germline CDR1 and CDR2 sequences are WNHNN and SYGVQD (reference sequence). This CDR3 comprises 15 residues. The DNA of the CDR3 is TGCGCCAGCAGTGATGGGAAGGGGGCTTACTACGAGCAGTACTTC. It translates to CASSDGKGAYYEQYF.

This clonotype was counted only a few times. The V and J genes are TRBV24-1 and TRBJ2-3; 14 bases agree with TRBD2. Trimming took 3 bases from V and 4 from J; bases not matched to a gene: 8. Germline assignment: CDR1 KGHDR and CDR2 SFDVKD. This CDR3 is built from 18 residues. In DNA, the CDR3 is TGTGCCACCAGTGATCCCGGGACTAGCGGGAGCGGGGCAGATACGCAGTATTTT. It specifies CATSDPGTSGSGADTQYF.

There are a few counts of this clonotype. The chain carries TRBV5-1 and TRBJ1-2; no clear D. Trimming left V 0 bases short and J 2 bases short, with 5 bases between. CDR3 length equals 13 residues. CDR1 and CDR2 (germline): SGHRS, YFSETQ. The CDR3 sequence: CASSLAGNYGYTF. The DNA for the CDR3 is TGCGCCAGCAGCTTGGCAGGAAACTATGGCTACACCTTC.

There are many counts of this clonotype. The chain uses TRBV6-6 and TRBJ2-1; D is unclear. Trimming removed 2 bases from V and 6 bases from J, with 14 bases in between. CDR1 and CDR2 (germline): MNHNY, SVGAGI (reference sequence). This CDR3 region has 15 residues. This chain's CDR3 is CASSYDHGRFNEQFF. The CDR3 coding sequence is TGTGCCAGCAGTTACGATCATGGACGGTTCAATGAGCAGTTCTTC.

This chain connects TRBV2 to TRBJ1-5; no clear D gene. The CDR3 is 15 amino acids. Between the trimmed V and J ends, which lost 5 bases and 0 bases, there was a span of 11 bases. CDR1 is SNHLY and CDR2 is FYNNEI in the germline V gene. CDR3 amino acids: CASSQEDGSNQPQHF. CDR3 DNA: TGTGCCAGCAGTCAAGAGGACGGTAGCAATCAGCCCCAGCATTTT.

The J gene is TRBJ2-1, the V gene TRBV12-3 or TRBV12-4; D may be TRBD1 or TRBD2 (5 bases each). The CDR3 loop spans 15 amino acids. Trimming stripped 3 bases from V and 1 base from J, with 10 bases between. The CDR3 reads CASSFSGASYNEQFF. The CDR3 DNA reads as TGTGCCAGCAGTTTTTCCGGGGCGTCCTACAATGAGCAGTTCTTC.

This clonotype was counted many times. The chain has TRBV20-1 and TRBJ2-4, with 8 bases that match TRBD2. V lost 5 bases, J lost 1 base, and 7 bases stayed unmatched. The CDR3 is 15 residues long. CDR1 is DFQATT, CDR2 SNEGSKA, per germline (reference sequence). CDR3 in DNA: TGCAGTGCTCCACTCGGGGGGGGGGCCAAAAACATTCAGTACTTC. As protein: CSAPLGGGAKNIQYF.

With regard to this clonotype: A single base separates this from a much larger clone, so it may be a read error. The chain is built from TRBV5-1 and TRBJ1-5, with TRBD1 matching 7 bases. The germline gives CDR1 SGHRS, CDR2 YFSETQ. This CDR3 has 16 residues. The CDR3 reads CVSSLGDSNSNQPQHF. The CDR3 bases are TGCGTCAGCAGCTTGGGGGACAGTAATAGCAATCAGCCCCAGCATTTT.

Details on this clonotype: This could be a read error, since a much larger clone is one nucleotide away. The chain uses TRBV27 and TRBJ2-2; TRBD2 matches at 10 bases. Germline V lookup: CDR1 MNHEY, CDR2 SMNVEV (reference sequence). The CDR3 has 18 residues. CDR3 sequence reads: CVSSGVELAGINTGELFF. Written as DNA, the CDR3 is TGTGTCAGCAGTGGGGTGGAACTAGCGGGAATAAACACCGGGGAGCTGTTTTTT.

The chain's CDR3 is CASKRQADNQPQHF. The CDR3 DNA reads as TGTGCCAGTAAGAGACAGGCGGACAATCAGCCCCAGCATTTT. The rearrangement joins TRBV19 to TRBJ1-5; the D gene is possibly TRBD1 (6 bases). Trimming stripped 7 bases from V and 3 bases from J, with 13 bases between. Germline V gene lookup returns CDR1 LNHDA and CDR2 SQIVND (reference sequence). The CDR3 runs 14 residues.

The chain has TRBV14 and TRBJ2-7; perhaps TRBD2 as D (5 bases). V was cut by 4 bases and J by 6 bases, with 10 bases left in between. The CDR3 loop spans 12 amino acids. Germline V gene lookup returns CDR1 SGHDN and CDR2 FVKESK. The DNA for the CDR3 is TGTGCCAGCAGCCGAGGGATGCTCGAGCAGTACTTC. Translating it yields CASSRGMLEQYF.

Many counts were recorded for this clonotype. V and J are TRBV12-3 or TRBV12-4 and TRBJ2-3, with D perhaps matching TRBD1 (7 bases). CDR3 length: 13 residues. V was cut by 1 base and J by 8 bases, with 10 bases left in between. CDR3 residues: CASSLGQGGTQYF. CDR3 DNA sequence: TGTGCCAGCAGTTTAGGACAGGGAGGTACGCAGTATTTT.

This clonotype was counted at least ten times. The genes are TRBV2 and TRBJ2-1, with D possibly being TRBD2 (5 bases). V lost 5 bases to trimming and J lost 0 bases, with 11 bases between them. The V gene's germline CDR1 is SNHLY and CDR2 FYNNEI. This CDR3 is 15 amino acids long. The CDR3 DNA sequence: TGTGCCAGCAGTCCTCTAGCCGGCTCCTACAATGAGCAGTTCTTC. Translation: CASSPLAGSYNEQFF.

This clonotype was observed at least ten times. The V call is TRBV7-8, the J call TRBJ2-2, with D tentatively TRBD2 (5 bases). Germline CDR1 is SGHVS and CDR2 is FQNEAQ. V gave up 4 bases and J gave up 5 bases, with 11 bases separating them. The CDR3 covers 14 residues. This CDR3 reads CASSSQTGTGELFF. In DNA form, the CDR3 reads TGTGCCAGCAGCTCACAGACGGGAACCGGGGAGCTGTTTTTT.

With respect to this clonotype: One base away lies a much larger clone, so this may be a sequencing read error. The J gene is TRBJ2-3, the V gene TRBV7-8; D is unclear. Germline CDR1 is SGHVS and CDR2 is FQNEAQ. The CDR3 is made up of 14 amino acids. The CDR3 protein is CASSPRRLSDTQCF. For the CDR3, the DNA is TGTGCCAGCAGCCCGAGACGACTGTCAGATACGCAGTGTTTT.

The V and J genes are TRBV20-1 and TRBJ2-2; 7 nucleotides line up with TRBD2. Trimming removed 5 bases from V and 2 bases from J; junction bases left unmatched: 11. The CDR3 covers 16 residues. Germline loops: CDR1 DFQATT, CDR2 SNEGSKA (reference sequence). CDR3 nucleotides: TGCAGTGCTCGTCCGGGACTAACCCCTAACACCGGGGAGCTGTTTTTT. As protein: CSARPGLTPNTGELFF.

As concerns this clonotype: It may be a read error: a sequence one base away is much more abundant. This rearrangement joins TRBV20-1 to TRBJ1-5; D may be TRBD1 (5 bases). Germline V lookup: CDR1 DFQATT, CDR2 SNEGSKA (reference sequence). The CDR3 sequence is 13 residues long. Here the CDR3 DNA reads TGCAGTGCCCAGGGTAGGGGTGGGCAGCCCCAGCGTTTT. Amino acid sequence: CSAQGRGGQPQRF.

At least ten counts were recorded for this clonotype. The V gene is TRBV4-1, the J gene TRBJ1-2; D is unclear. The V and J ends lost 0 bases and 1 base respectively, with 9 bases between them. Germline-derived CDR1 and CDR2 are MGHRA and YSYEKL. This CDR3 has 15 residues. The CDR3: CASSQEEQFNYGYTF. In DNA form, the CDR3 reads TGCGCCAGCAGCCAAGAGGAGCAGTTTAACTATGGCTACACCTTC.

Only a few counts were recorded for this clonotype. The chain couples TRBV29-1 to TRBJ2-1; TRBD1 agrees at 7 bases. The CDR3 is 14 amino acids. The V gene end was trimmed by 5 bases and the J gene end by 1 base; junction bases not matched to a gene: 5. Germline V CDR1 and CDR2: SQVTM, ANQGSEA. CDR3 DNA sequence: TGCAGCGTTAAGGGGGCCCCATCCTACAATGAGCAGTTCTTC. It codes for CSVKGAPSYNEQFF.

J is TRBJ1-2 and V is TRBV3-1, with TRBD1 identical over 7 bases. The CDR3 contains 14 residues. The V gene end was trimmed by 4 bases and the J gene end by 7 bases; junction bases not matched to a gene: 9. Germline CDR1 LGHDT, CDR2 YNNKEL (reference sequence). The CDR3 here is CASSRTGVRGGYTF. CDR3 bases: TGTGCCAGCAGCCGCACAGGGGTCCGCGGTGGCTACACCTTC.

This clonotype was counted many times. This rearrangement joins TRBV3-1 to TRBJ1-3; D not resolved. The CDR3 is 15 residues long. CDR1 and CDR2 from the germline V gene are LGHDT and YNNKEL (reference sequence). V shed 3 bases and J shed 0 bases, with 9 bases lying between them. The CDR3 spells CASSQTERSGNTIYF. The CDR3 DNA reads as TGTGCCAGCAGCCAGACCGAACGCTCTGGAAACACCATATATTTT.

This clonotype occurred a few times. A read error may explain this, as a much larger clone is one base away. The chain joins TRBV20-1 to TRBJ2-1; a possible D gene is TRBD2 (5 bases). The CDR3 totals 13 residues. Germline lookup yields CDR1 DFQATT and CDR2 SNEGSKA (reference sequence). V gave up 1 base and J gave up 10 bases, with 14 bases separating them. In DNA form, the CDR3 reads TGCAGTGCTAGAGTTGTGGGAGCGTGGGAGCAGTTCTTC. It codes for CSARVVGAWEQFF.

This clonotype showed up many times. The chain couples TRBV6-5 to TRBJ2-7, with D maybe TRBD1 (6 bases). The germline V gene encodes CDR1 MNHEY and CDR2 SVGAGI. The CDR3 has 14 amino acids. V was clipped by 1 base and J by 4 bases, with 11 bases between them. CDR3 loop: CASSYLSGVYEQYF. The DNA of the CDR3 is TGTGCCAGCAGTTACTTGTCAGGGGTGTACGAGCAGTACTTC.

The sample holds many counts of this clonotype. The chain uses TRBV18 and TRBJ1-2; the match to TRBD1 covers 9 bases. V was clipped by 3 bases and J by 1 base; unmatched bases: 9. Germline CDR1 KGHSH, CDR2 LQKENI. This CDR3 has 17 residues. CDR3 coding DNA: TGTGCCAGCTCACCCCGTTCCGGGACAGGGAGTAACTATGGCTACACCTTC. Translated: CASSPRSGTGSNYGYTF. The full variable domain, completed using reference TRBV18 and TRBJ1-2, is NAGVMQNPRHLVRRRGQEARLRCSPMKGHSHVYWYRQLPEEGLKFMVYLQKENIIDESGMPKERFSAEFPKEGPSILRIQQVVRGDSAAYFCASSPRSGTGSNYGYTFGSGTRLTVV.